One sample yielded the 21 T cell receptor beta chains listed below, sequenced in a study of brain metastases from non-small cell lung cancer. Assay used: immunoSEQ multiplex PCR; TCRdb lists only in-frame clones, some missing. Of approximately 2,700 clones in the sample, roughly 84% were seen once. The sample taken for sequencing was primary lung tumor tissue. The receptors derive from a donor at least 40 years old with non-small cell lung cancer.

The chain couples TRBV6-1 to TRBJ2-7; D tentatively fits TRBD1 or TRBD2 (5 bases each). V was cut by 0 bases and J by 0 bases, with 9 bases left in between. The CDR3 loop spans 15 amino acids. Germline V gives CDR1 MNHNS, CDR2 SASEGT. The CDR3, as DNA: TGTGCCAGCAGTGAAGCGCCAGGGAGCTCCTACGAGCAGTACTTC. This translates into CASSEAPGSSYEQYF.

This clone has a handful of counts. The same CDR3 arises from other DNA sequences in this sample as well. The chain employs TRBV7-9 and TRBJ2-1; TRBD2 matches 8 bases. CDR1 and CDR2 from the germline V gene are SEHNR and FQNEAQ (reference sequence). V gave up 5 bases and J gave up 8 bases; unmatched junction bases: 11. This CDR3 region has 15 residues. DNA for the CDR3: TGTGCCAGCAGCCTCCCCCCGACTAGCGTCCATGAGCAGTTCTTC. Translating gives CASSLPPTSVHEQFF.

This clone came up a few times. This sample includes further DNA sequences coding for the same CDR3. This chain links TRBV28 with TRBJ2-7; no reliable D call. V shed 3 bases and J shed 1 base, with 7 bases lying between them. This CDR3 spans 13 amino acids. Germline CDR1 MDHEN, CDR2 SYDVKM. The CDR3 DNA reads as TGTGCCAGCAGTTTTTCCAGATCCTACGAGCAGTACTTC. Protein product: CASSFSRSYEQYF.

The chain recombines TRBV28 with TRBJ2-5; D is uncertain. The V and J ends lost 6 bases and 5 bases respectively, with 13 bases between them. The germline CDR1 and CDR2 sequences are MDHEN and SYDVKM. There are 13 residues in the CDR3. This chain's CDR3 is CASSPDGWETQYF. CDR3 bases: TGTGCCAGCAGCCCAGACGGGTGGGAGACCCAGTACTTC.

This clone has a handful of counts. The rearrangement links TRBV7-3 to TRBJ2-5; D not certain. The V end lost 4 bases, the J end lost 4 bases, and 10 bases lay between the germline ends. The CDR3 contains 13 residues. Germline V gene lookup returns CDR1 SGHTA and CDR2 FQGTGA. This CDR3 reads CASSWWVGETQYF. CDR3 nucleotide sequence: TGTGCCAGCAGCTGGTGGGTGGGAGAGACCCAGTACTTC.

About this clone: The junction differs from germline at one of its ends, possibly a read error. The chain employs TRBV19 and TRBJ2-1; 13 nucleotides match TRBD2. The CDR3 runs to 16 residues. In germline, CDR1 is LNHDA, CDR2 SQIVND (reference sequence). This chain's CDR3 is CVSSIDGTSGTPEQFF. In nucleotides, the CDR3 is TGTGTCAGTAGTATAGATGGGACTAGCGGGACCCCTGAGCAGTTCTTC.

The J gene is TRBJ1-4, the V gene TRBV6-5, with D possibly TRBD1 on 5 matching bases. The CDR3 has 12 residues. V lost 2 bases, J lost 15 bases, and 13 bases lay in between. Germline lookup yields CDR1 MNHEY and CDR2 SVGAGI. Here the CDR3 DNA reads TGTGCCAGCAGTTACCGACGGGGCCCTTTGTTTTTT. This sequence encodes CASSYRRGPLFF.

The chain recombines TRBV2 with TRBJ2-3, with D possibly TRBD2 on 6 matching bases. Germline CDR1 is SNHLY and CDR2 is FYNNEI. V lost 5 bases and J lost 2, with 14 bases in between. The CDR3 loop spans 15 amino acids. The CDR3 DNA reads as TGTGCCAGCAGTCTAACCAGCGGGTACACAGATACGCAGTATTTT. Translating gives CASSLTSGYTDTQYF.

This clone was counted a single time. This sequence joins TRBV27 and TRBJ2-3; D not certain. The V end was cut by 2 bases, the J end by 7 bases, with 13 bases between. Germline V gene data show CDR1 as MNHEY and CDR2 as SMNVEV (reference sequence). The CDR3 contains 14 residues. CDR3 sequence: CASSLRITANTQYF. CDR3 nucleotides: TGTGCCAGCAGTTTAAGGATAACTGCGAATACGCAGTATTTT.

The chain has TRBV6-1 and TRBJ2-2, with 15 bases aligning to TRBD2. V lost 4 bases, J lost 4 bases, and 4 bases stayed unmatched. The germline CDR1 and CDR2 sequences are MNHNS and SASEGT. This CDR3 has 17 amino acids. For the CDR3, the DNA is TGTGCCAGCAGTGGGACTAGCGGGAGGGCCGGCACCGGGGAGCTGTTTTTT. This gives the protein CASSGTSGRAGTGELFF.

This chain connects TRBV7-8 to TRBJ2-3; D unresolved. Germline lookup yields CDR1 SGHVS and CDR2 FQNEAQ. V was pared by 1 base and J by 2 bases, with 4 bases between. There are 13 residues in the CDR3. Here the CDR3 reads CASSLDLTDTQYF. In DNA form, the CDR3 reads TGTGCCAGCAGCTTAGACCTCACAGATACGCAGTATTTT.

J is TRBJ2-7 and V is TRBV30; no definite D call. The CDR3 extends over 12 amino acids. V dropped 2 bases and J dropped 2 bases, with 7 bases sitting between them. CDR1 is GTSNPN and CDR2 is SVGIG in the germline V gene (reference sequence). The CDR3: CAWSPGTYEQYF. CDR3 coding DNA: TGTGCCTGGAGTCCGGGTACCTACGAGCAGTACTTC. Supplemented by reference TRBV30 and TRBJ2-7, the full variable domain reads SQTIHQWPATLVQPVGSPLSLECTVEGTSNPNLYWYRQAAGRGLQLLFYSVGIGQISSEVPQNLSASRPQDRQFILSSKKLLLSDSGFYLCAWSPGTYEQYFGPGTRLTVT.

This sequence joins TRBV6-6 and TRBJ2-5, with TRBD2 matching 14 bases. Trimming at V came to 5 bases and at J to 3 bases, leaving 8 bases not matched to a gene. The V gene's germline CDR1 is MNHNY and CDR2 SVGAGI (reference sequence). The CDR3 is made up of 17 amino acids. CDR3 amino acids: CASSPGTSGSDKETQYF. CDR3 bases: TGTGCCAGCAGTCCAGGGACTAGCGGGAGTGATAAAGAGACCCAGTACTTC.

This clone appeared a single time. The chain links TRBV2 to TRBJ2-2, with 13 bases aligning to TRBD2. The CDR3 loop spans 16 amino acids. V shed 8 bases, J shed 7 bases, and the junction held 10 bases outside the gene matches. Per germline, CDR1 SNHLY and CDR2 FYNNEI. CDR3: CASCRTSGSTGGELFF. The CDR3 nucleotides read TGTGCCAGCTGTCGGACTAGCGGGAGTACCGGCGGGGAGCTGTTTTTT.

CDR3 sequence (DNA): TGTGCCACCAGAACTTTACAGGGGCCTGGAAACACCATATATTTT. Amino acids: CATRTLQGPGNTIYF. The chain has TRBV6-5 and TRBJ1-3, with 7 bases identical to TRBD1. J gave up 2 bases and V 10 bases, and 11 bases lay outside the gene matches. Germline V gene data show CDR1 as MNHEY and CDR2 as SVGAGI. The CDR3 is 15 amino acids.

In regard to this clone: Additional DNA sequences in this sample encode the identical CDR3. The chain carries TRBV21-1 and TRBJ2-2; the table's D gene call, TRBD2, was not cross checked with the DNA. TRBV21-1 is an annotated pseudogene. The CDR3 covers 17 residues. In nucleotides, the CDR3 is TGTGCCAGCAGCAAAGGAGGAACTAGCGAGAACACCGGGGAGCTATTTTTT. Translated: CASSKGGTSENTGELFF.

V gene TRBV10-3 combines with J gene TRBJ2-1; 11 bases agree with TRBD2. From germline, CDR1 is ENHRY and CDR2 SYGVKD. V shed 1 base, J shed 5 bases, and the junction held 7 bases outside the gene matches. This CDR3 has 17 residues. CDR3 in amino acids: CAISEYELAGANNEQFF. CDR3 DNA: TGTGCCATCAGTGAGTACGAACTAGCGGGAGCGAACAATGAGCAGTTCTTC.

This chain links TRBV19 with TRBJ1-1; D remains unclear. CDR1 is LNHDA and CDR2 is SQIVND in the germline V gene (reference sequence). The CDR3 has 11 residues. Trimming removed 6 bases at V and 0 bases at J, with 2 bases between. The CDR3 spells CASRLNTEAFF. In DNA form, the CDR3 reads TGTGCCAGTAGGCTGAACACTGAAGCTTTCTTT.

This chain uses TRBV20-1 with TRBJ2-1, with D tentatively TRBD1 or TRBD2 (5 bases each). The CDR3 totals 11 residues. Per the germline V gene, CDR1 is DFQATT and CDR2 is SNEGSKA (reference sequence). The V end was cut by 3 bases, the J end by 10 bases, with 10 bases between. CDR3 region: CSAREDTEQFF. CDR3 nucleotides: TGCAGTGCTAGGGAGGACACCGAGCAGTTCTTC.

This clone was seen more than once but under ten times. Other DNA variants within this sample encode the same CDR3. The chain couples TRBV15 to TRBJ2-3; 8 nucleotides line up with TRBD2. J lost 3 bases, V lost 1 base, and 6 bases had no gene match. The length of the CDR3 is 16 residues. Looked up from germline, CDR1 is LNHNV and CDR2 is YYDKDF (reference sequence). The CDR3 region has the DNA TGTGCCACCAGCAGAGGAATGGCGGGAGGAACAGATACGCAGTATTTT. Its protein is CATSRGMAGGTDTQYF.

With regard to this clone: At one end the junction does not follow the germline gene, possibly because of a read error. This chain uses TRBV5-4 with TRBJ1-3; perhaps TRBD1 as D (5 bases). Germline loops: CDR1 SGHNT, CDR2 YYREEE (reference sequence). This CDR3 is 12 amino acids long. CDR3 loop: CASSLGRVGRFF. In DNA, the CDR3 is TGTGCCAGCAGCTTGGGACGGGTGGGACGGTTTTTT.